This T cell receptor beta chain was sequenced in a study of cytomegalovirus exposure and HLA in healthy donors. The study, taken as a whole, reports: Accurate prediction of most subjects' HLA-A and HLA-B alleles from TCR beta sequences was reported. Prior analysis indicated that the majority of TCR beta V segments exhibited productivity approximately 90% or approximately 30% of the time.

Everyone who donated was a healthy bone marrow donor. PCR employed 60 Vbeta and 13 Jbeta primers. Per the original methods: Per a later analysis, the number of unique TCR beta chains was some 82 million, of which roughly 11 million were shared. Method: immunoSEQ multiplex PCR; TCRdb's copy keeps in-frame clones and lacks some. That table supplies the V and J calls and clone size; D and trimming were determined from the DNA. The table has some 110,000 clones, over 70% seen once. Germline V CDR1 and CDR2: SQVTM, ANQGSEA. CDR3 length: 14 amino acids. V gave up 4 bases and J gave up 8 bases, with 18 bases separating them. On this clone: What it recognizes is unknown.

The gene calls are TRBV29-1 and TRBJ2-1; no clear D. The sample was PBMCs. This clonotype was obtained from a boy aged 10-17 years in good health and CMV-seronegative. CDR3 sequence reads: CSVGAKSTGYEQFF. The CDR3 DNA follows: TGCAGCGTTGGGGCCAAGTCCACTGGATATGAGCAGTTCTTC.